Shown below are 11 T cell receptor beta chains from a single sample sequenced in a study of T cell changes during pregnancy in multiple sclerosis (dated by TCRdb to 2018 to 2020). Libraries were built with the immunoSEQ multiplex PCR assay. TCRdb retrieved this table from immuneACCESS and kept in-frame rearrangements only. Not all clones are present; in checked studies, unresolved V genes account for under half, and no reason is known for the remainder. Present in this sample are over 35,000 clones, 91% of which were seen just once. The ten top clones hold approximately 7.8% of the sample. The sequencing used CD8+ T cells from peripheral blood mononuclear cells, collected before pregnancy. The receptors stem from a female donor with multiple sclerosis, enrolled in a pregnancy study.

This chain uses TRBV29-1 with TRBJ2-1; D possibly corresponds to TRBD2 (6 bases). The V end lost 7 bases, the J end lost 10 bases, and 26 bases lay between the germline ends. The CDR3 sequence is 15 residues long. Germline V lookup: CDR1 SQVTM, CDR2 ANQGSEA. CDR3: CSGIRYGGIAQEQFF. The CDR3 nucleotides read TGCAGCGGAATCAGGTACGGGGGAATCGCTCAAGAGCAGTTCTTC.

This clone appeared a single time. The V gene is TRBV7-9, the J gene TRBJ2-2, with D maybe TRBD1 (5 bases). The CDR3 runs to 14 residues. V lost 0 bases and J lost 6, with 8 bases in between. The germline gives CDR1 SEHNR, CDR2 FQNEAQ (reference sequence). The CDR3: CASSLALGAGELFF. Written as DNA, the CDR3 is TGTGCCAGCAGCTTAGCGCTAGGGGCCGGGGAGCTGTTTTTT.

This clone was counted a single time. CDR3 amino acids: CASSFGPSDQPQHF. CDR3 bases: TGTGCCAGCAGCTTTGGGCCGTCGGATCAGCCCCAGCATTTT. The chain carries TRBV7-9 and TRBJ1-5, with D unresolved. Looked up from germline, CDR1 is SEHNR and CDR2 is FQNEAQ (reference sequence). The CDR3 is 14 residues long. The V end was cut by 3 bases, the J end by 5 bases, with 11 bases between.

Remarks on this clone: The junction differs from germline at one of its ends, possibly a read error. The chain recombines TRBV6-6 with TRBJ1-4; D is unresolved. The CDR3 spans 15 residues. Germline V gene lookup returns CDR1 MNHNY and CDR2 SVGAGI (reference sequence). The CDR3 loop reads CASTYPGKTNEKLFF. CDR3 in DNA: TGTGCCAGCACTTACCCCGGGAAGACTAATGAAAAACTGTTTTTT.

In its sample, this clone was seen a few times. The chain recombines TRBV2 with TRBJ2-7, with TRBD1 matching over 9 bases. Germline loops: CDR1 SNHLY, CDR2 FYNNEI. The CDR3 has 14 residues. The V gene end was trimmed by 7 bases and the J gene end by 4 bases; junction bases not matched to a gene: 8. Written as DNA, the CDR3 is TGTGCCAGCATGGAGGACAGGGGAATGTACGAGCAGTACTTC. Translated: CASMEDRGMYEQYF.

CDR3 DNA: TGTGCCAGCAGCTTAGGGTGGTCGGTCACCGGGGAGCTGTTTTTT. Protein product: CASSLGWSVTGELFF. This chain joins TRBV11-2 and TRBJ2-2, with unresolved D. Germline lookup yields CDR1 SGHAT and CDR2 FQNNGV. Trimming left V 1 base short and J 4 bases short, with 10 bases between. This CDR3 spans 15 amino acids.

The V gene is TRBV7-9, the J gene TRBJ2-4; D gene uncertain. Trimming left V 5 bases short and J 0 bases short, with 14 bases between. The CDR3 is 16 residues long. Germline loops: CDR1 SEHNR, CDR2 FQNEAQ (reference sequence). The DNA for the CDR3 is TGTGCCAGCAGCACGACCGGGTCCCTAGCCAAAAACATTCAGTACTTC. It translates to CASSTTGSLAKNIQYF.

This clone has a single count. The chain combines TRBV7-8 with TRBJ2-1; possibly TRBD1 for D (6 bases). Per germline, CDR1 SGHVS and CDR2 FQNEAQ. The CDR3 covers 15 residues. Trimming took 5 bases from V and 0 from J, leaving 11 bases between them. CDR3 nucleotides: TGTGCCAGCAGCCACAGGGTTCCCTCCTACAATGAGCAGTTCTTC. Translation: CASSHRVPSYNEQFF.

This clone was recorded once. The V call is TRBV11-2, the J call TRBJ2-2; 11 nucleotides match TRBD2. Germline V lookup: CDR1 SGHAT, CDR2 FQNNGV. The V gene end was trimmed by 3 bases and the J gene end by 6 bases; junction bases not matched to a gene: 3. The CDR3 loop spans 15 amino acids. CDR3 in amino acids: CASSFLAGGPGELFF. The CDR3 DNA reads TGTGCCAGCAGCTTCTTAGCGGGAGGGCCCGGGGAGCTGTTTTTT.

This clone was detected once. The CDR3 loop reads CASSEDSLNTEAFF. CDR3 bases: TGTGCCAGCAGTGAGGACAGCTTGAACACTGAAGCTTTCTTT. The chain combines TRBV2 with TRBJ1-1, with a weak D call TRBD1 (6 bases). Per the germline V gene, CDR1 is SNHLY and CDR2 is FYNNEI. The CDR3 has 14 residues. The V end lost 3 bases, the J end lost 0 bases, and 8 bases lay between the germline ends.

V and J are TRBV5-4 and TRBJ2-5; weak D call: TRBD1 (5 bases). V lost 4 bases and J lost 5, with 12 bases in between. The CDR3 sequence is 13 residues long. Germline CDR1 and CDR2: SGHNT and YYREEE (reference sequence). In DNA form, the CDR3 reads TGTGCCAGCAGCCTGGACATCTGGGAGACCCAGTACTTC. Protein: CASSLDIWETQYF.